What follows are 26 T cell receptor beta chains derived from one specimen sequenced in a study of cytotoxic CD8 clonotypes in ibrutinib-treated CLL. Assay used: immunoSEQ multiplex PCR; TCRdb lists only in-frame clones, some missing. The sample consists of 55,000 to 60,000 clones, roughly 54% of them appearing once. The sample consisted of PBMCs, taken at disease progression, from a patient treated with ibrutinib. The source of these receptors is a human donor with chronic lymphocytic leukemia.

The chain has TRBV5-1 and TRBJ2-7; TRBD1 agrees at 8 bases. CDR1 is SGHRS and CDR2 is YFSETQ in the germline V gene. The junction had 4 bases not matched to a gene; V was cut back by 5 bases and J by 3 bases. This CDR3 is built from 13 residues. CDR3 in DNA: TGCGCCAGCAGTCAACAGGGGGGCTACGAGCAGTACTTC. Translated, it gives CASSQQGGYEQYF.

V gene TRBV7-2 combines with J gene TRBJ2-7; D perhaps matches TRBD1 (6 bases). Per germline, CDR1 SGHTA and CDR2 FQGNSA. V was trimmed by 3 bases and J by 1 base, leaving 19 bases between them. CDR3 length equals 17 residues. The CDR3 here is CASSLAGQGLASYEQYF. CDR3 bases: TGTGCCAGCAGCTTGGCCGGTCAGGGGCTTGCGTCCTACGAGCAGTACTTC.

The rearrangement uses TRBV5-1 and TRBJ1-1; 7 nucleotides line up with TRBD1. CDR1 and CDR2 from the germline V gene are SGHRS and YFSETQ. This CDR3 comprises 14 residues. The J segment lost 4 bases and the V segment lost 4 bases, leaving 7 bases of the junction unmatched. The CDR3 DNA is TGCGCCAGCAGCCAAGGGACAGTCGGCACTGAAGCTTTCTTT. It yields the protein CASSQGTVGTEAFF.

This chain joins TRBV2 and TRBJ2-5, with 7 bases aligning to TRBD2. This CDR3 comprises 13 residues. The germline gives CDR1 SNHLY, CDR2 FYNNEI. Germline trimming cut 8 bases from V and 5 bases from J; bases unmatched to any gene: 8. CDR3 sequence reads: CASRGGAGETQYF. In DNA form, the CDR3 reads TGTGCCAGCCGGGGAGGGGCTGGGGAGACCCAGTACTTC.

The chain combines TRBV7-8 with TRBJ2-3, with D unresolved. CDR1 SGHVS and CDR2 FQNEAQ come from the germline V gene. The CDR3 totals 15 residues. The V end was cut by 1 base, the J end by 4 bases, with 12 bases between. CDR3 protein: CASSLVGSSADTQYF. CDR3 DNA: TGTGCCAGCAGCTTAGTGGGCAGTTCAGCAGATACGCAGTATTTT.

The chain is built from TRBV2 and TRBJ1-5; 8 bases are shared with TRBD1. From germline, CDR1 is SNHLY and CDR2 FYNNEI. This CDR3 is 20 amino acids long. The J segment lost 4 bases and the V segment lost 3 bases, leaving 20 bases of the junction unmatched. CDR3 DNA: TGTGCCAGCAGTGAGTGGATGGGCAGGGGGCGGTTTGTGGTAAATCAGCCCCAGCATTTT. Translation: CASSEWMGRGRFVVNQPQHF.

The gene calls are TRBV6-5 and TRBJ2-7, with D perhaps TRBD1 (5 bases). Germline CDR1 reads MNHEY; CDR2 reads SVGAGI. The V end was cut by 6 bases, the J end by 4 bases, with 16 bases between. The CDR3 spans 14 residues. CDR3: CASSRSGQGYEQYF. The CDR3 DNA reads TGTGCCAGCAGCCGGAGTGGGCAGGGATACGAGCAGTACTTC.

V usage is TRBV11-3 and J usage is TRBJ1-2, with D unresolved. Trimming stripped 1 base from V and 0 bases from J, with 6 bases between. Germline V gives CDR1 SGHNT, CDR2 YENEEA. The CDR3 covers 14 residues. CDR3 sequence reads: CASSLGPTNYGYTF. The DNA for the CDR3 is TGTGCCAGCAGCTTAGGTCCTACTAACTATGGCTACACCTTC. Supplemented by reference TRBV11-3 and TRBJ1-2, the full variable domain reads EAGVVQSPRYKIIEKKQPVAFWCNPISGHNTLYWYLQNLGQGPELLIRYENEEAVDDSQLPKDRFSAERLKGVDSTLKIQPAELGDSAVYLCASSLGPTNYGYTFGSGTRLTVV.

Only a few counts were recorded for this clone. The rearrangement joins TRBV18 to TRBJ1-6; D is unclear. This CDR3 has 15 residues. Germline loops: CDR1 KGHSH, CDR2 LQKENI. The V end was cut by 2 bases, the J end by 0 bases, with 5 bases between. This CDR3 is CASSPGSSYNSPLHF. The CDR3 nucleotides are TGTGCCAGCTCACCAGGAAGCTCCTATAATTCACCCCTCCACTTT.

The genes are TRBV29-1 and TRBJ2-3, with a tentative D call TRBD2 (6 bases). The CDR3 runs 15 residues. V gave up 4 bases and J gave up 0 bases, with 14 bases separating them. Germline CDR1 and CDR2: SQVTM and ANQGSEA. The CDR3 nucleotides read TGCAGCGTTGTACAGTTGGCGGGAAGCACAGATACGCAGTATTTT. Its translation is CSVVQLAGSTDTQYF.

The V gene is TRBV6-5, the J gene TRBJ2-4, with D maybe TRBD2 (6 bases). V dropped 4 bases and J dropped 0 bases, with 10 bases sitting between them. This CDR3 comprises 15 residues. Germline V CDR1 and CDR2: MNHEY, SVGAGI. Here the CDR3 reads CASSSGVLAKNIQYF. CDR3 DNA sequence: TGTGCCAGCAGTTCGGGGGTCTTAGCCAAAAACATTCAGTACTTC.

This sequence joins TRBV6-5 and TRBJ2-3; 8 nucleotides align to TRBD2. V shed 6 bases and J 10 bases; nucleotides not matched to a gene: 15. The CDR3 sequence is 15 residues long. The germline V gene has CDR1 MNHEY and CDR2 SVGAGI. CDR3 nucleotide sequence: TGTGCCAGCAGCACATCCCACGGGGGGGCGAGGGCGCAGTATTTT. It specifies CASSTSHGGARAQYF.

The J gene is TRBJ1-3, the V gene TRBV6-5; 10 positions match TRBD1. In germline, CDR1 is MNHEY, CDR2 SVGAGI. V dropped 0 bases and J dropped 4; count of bases not matched to a gene: 3. The CDR3 loop spans 16 amino acids. Written as DNA, the CDR3 is TGTGCCAGCAGTTACTCGATGGGACAGGGGGGAAACACCATATATTTT. Protein sequence: CASSYSMGQGGNTIYF.

V usage is TRBV27 and J usage is TRBJ2-7; no clear D. The CDR3 extends over 12 amino acids. Between the trimmed V and J ends, which lost 6 bases and 2 bases, there was a span of 8 bases. CDR1 and CDR2 (germline): MNHEY, SMNVEV (reference sequence). CDR3 nucleotide sequence: TGTGCCAGCAGGAAGATACCCTACGAGCAGTACTTC. Its protein is CASRKIPYEQYF.

The genes are TRBV13 and TRBJ2-6; D unresolved. Germline CDR1 is PRHDT and CDR2 is FYEKMQ (reference sequence). Trimming took off 5 bases at V and 6 bases at J, with 8 bases between the two ends. The CDR3 extends over 13 amino acids. The CDR3 loop reads CASSLGPANVLTF. The DNA of the CDR3 is TGTGCCAGCAGCCTCGGGCCGGCCAACGTCCTGACTTTC.

This clone was detected once. CDR3 in DNA: TGTGCCAGCAGCCGTCGGACTGGCTCCCTACCTGGCTACACCTTC. It specifies CASSRRTGSLPGYTF. J is TRBJ1-2 and V is TRBV5-6; D unclear. The ends were cut back, 4 bases at V and 7 bases at J, with 20 bases in the middle. Germline V gene sequence: CDR1 SGHDT, CDR2 YYEEEE. This CDR3 has 15 amino acids.

This clone was seen a handful of times. J is TRBJ1-2 and V is TRBV27; tentatively, D is TRBD1 (6 bases). V lost 6 bases to trimming and J lost 4 bases, with 15 bases between them. This CDR3 comprises 14 residues. Germline values: CDR1 MNHEY, CDR2 SMNVEV (reference sequence). CDR3 loop: CASRVTGHSYGYTF. DNA for the CDR3: TGTGCCAGCAGGGTGACAGGACACTCCTATGGCTACACCTTC.

The chain carries TRBV5-6 and TRBJ2-7; a weak D match, TRBD1 (5 bases). Germline V lookup: CDR1 SGHDT, CDR2 YYEEEE. V gave up 0 bases and J gave up 5 bases, with 9 bases separating them. The CDR3 is 13 residues long. The CDR3 region is CASSLVQAHEQYF. The CDR3 DNA sequence: TGTGCCAGCAGCTTGGTACAGGCCCACGAGCAGTACTTC.

The chain couples TRBV2 to TRBJ2-5; 8 bases align to TRBD2. Per germline, CDR1 SNHLY and CDR2 FYNNEI. V lost 9 bases to trimming and J lost 3 bases; unmatched junction nucleotides: 9. The length of the CDR3 is 14 residues. CDR3 DNA: TGTGCCAGAAGTTTAGCGGGATCCAAAGAGACCCAGTACTTC. Protein sequence: CARSLAGSKETQYF.

The chain carries TRBV28 and TRBJ2-7, with D perhaps matching TRBD1 (5 bases). The CDR3 runs 13 residues. In germline, CDR1 is MDHEN, CDR2 SYDVKM. V lost 7 bases, J lost 1 base, and 11 bases lay in between. Here the CDR3 DNA reads TGTGCCAGCATTCCAGACAGTTCCTACGAGCAGTACTTC. As protein: CASIPDSSYEQYF.

This clone turned up a few times. At one end the junction does not follow the germline gene, possibly because of a read error. The V gene is TRBV23-1, the J gene TRBJ2-7; 7 nucleotides agree with TRBD1. TRBV23-1 is an ORF for which the function is uncertain. This CDR3 has 14 amino acids. The CDR3 reads CASSHHPPPGTASF. For the CDR3, the DNA is TGCGCCAGCAGTCACCATCCTCCCCCCGGGACAGCTAGTTTC.

The chain has TRBV7-8 and TRBJ2-7, with 9 nucleotides matching TRBD2. The CDR3 consists of 15 residues. In germline, CDR1 is SGHVS, CDR2 FQNEAQ. J lost 6 bases, V lost 5 bases, and 11 bases had no gene match. The CDR3: CASSPRGGEGGEQYF. CDR3 DNA: TGTGCCAGCAGCCCCCGCGGGGGGGAGGGGGGCGAGCAGTACTTC.

This clone occurred a few times. The chain joins TRBV5-4 to TRBJ2-7; the match to TRBD1 covers 7 bases. Germline CDR1 SGHNT, CDR2 YYREEE (reference sequence). With V trimmed by 4 bases and J by 3 bases, 4 bases remained unmatched. The CDR3 loop spans 13 amino acids. CDR3 bases: TGTGCCAGCAGCACCGGACAGGTCTACGAGCAGTACTTC. The encoded protein is CASSTGQVYEQYF. Looking up the rest from reference TRBV5-4 and TRBJ2-7 gives the full variable domain: ETGVTQSPTHLIKTRGQQVTLRCSSQSGHNTVSWYQQALGQGPQFIFQYYREEENGRGNFPPRFSGLQFPNYSSELNVNALELDDSALYLCASSTGQVYEQYFGPGTRLTVT.

The chain joins TRBV27 to TRBJ1-5; unclear D gene. V was clipped by 6 bases and J by 3 bases, with 12 bases between them. Per germline, CDR1 MNHEY and CDR2 SMNVEV (reference sequence). The CDR3 extends over 14 amino acids. CDR3 nucleotides: TGTGCCAGCAGCCGGGAGGGCCCCAATCAGCCCCAGCATTTT. Protein: CASSREGPNQPQHF.

This clone was detected a few times. The chain is built from TRBV27 and TRBJ1-6; possible D gene TRBD1, 5 bases. CDR1 is MNHEY and CDR2 is SMNVEV in the germline V gene (reference sequence). The CDR3 is 14 amino acids. The V end lost 5 bases, the J end lost 10 bases, and 15 bases lay between the germline ends. Here the CDR3 reads CASSTSYRWSPLHF. The CDR3 DNA reads as TGTGCCAGCAGTACATCGTACAGGTGGTCACCCCTCCACTTT.

J is TRBJ1-2 and V is TRBV23-1; D is uncertain. TRBV23-1 falls under the ORF class, with uncertain function. Trimming removed 6 bases at V and 3 bases at J, with 23 bases between. CDR3 length: 17 amino acids. CDR3: CASSLDGEGSCYYGYTF. DNA of the CDR3: TGCGCCAGCAGCCTAGATGGGGAGGGTTCATGTTACTATGGCTACACCTTC.